This TCR beta chain comes out of a study of blood T cells in healthy people across ages. Using a J-beta primer mix together with a sample-barcoded 5' primer, a second PCR was run for roughly 7 to 12 cycles. From the 5' RACE reads, TCRdb called clonotypes with MiXCR, one entry per CDR3 protein. The repertoire holds about 780,000 distinct CDR3 sequences, with about a quarter as singletons. This CDR3 is built from 13 residues. CDR1 and CDR2 from the germline V gene are MNHEY and SVGAGI. Trimming cost V 7 bases and J 6 bases, with 12 bases left between them. Findings and limits, study-wide: The CMV status of each donor remained undetermined, and this could have confounded shifts in expanded clonotypes.

There were healthy Caucasian individuals from Russia, aged roughly 6 to 90, serving as donors. This clonotype was recorded a few times. Its antigen remains unidentified. This sample also belongs to another study, concerning T cells of mothers and their children. That paper notes: For the second PCR, the M1S primer put in sample barcodes and 2-4 random nucleotides. Reads recorded for TCR beta CDR3 numbered over 9 million per mother and roughly 2.7 million per child.

Sequenced input: blood. This TCR was sampled from a boy between 10 and 17 years old in good health. The chain links TRBV6-5 to TRBJ2-2; unclear D gene. The CDR3 sequence is CASIRPYAGELFF. In DNA, the CDR3 is TGTGCCAGCATCCGACCATATGCCGGGGAGCTGTTTTTT.